This T cell receptor beta chain was documented in a study of human T cells and chemical hapten exposure. Looking at the study overall: A patient group, mainly female, showed alopecia areata, totalis or universalis.

In germline, CDR1 is DFQATT, CDR2 SNEGSKA (reference sequence). The CDR3 consists of 15 residues. Losses at the gene ends were 3 bases for V and 2 bases for J; bases not matched to a gene: 5. Time point here: patch test 2, 6 weeks after DPC sensitization. Treatment described: therapeutic diphenylcyclopropenone sensitization with weekly scalp DPC. TCRdb reanalysed the RACE reads using MiXCR and keeps one entry per CDR3 protein. The sample lists about 82,000 distinct CDR3 sequences, about 9.4% occurring once. The gene calls are TRBV20-1 and TRBJ2-3; TRBD1 matches 10 bases. The TCR originated in a woman between 50 and 59 years old with alopecia areata. Some clones in this sample may be carry-over from other donors' samples. Material: whole blood, obtained in connection with sensitization to the hapten diphenylcyclopropenone (DPC). The CDR3 reads CSASRGQGYTDTQYF. The CDR3 DNA reads TGCAGTGCTAGTCGGGGACAGGGGTACACAGATACGCAGTATTTT.